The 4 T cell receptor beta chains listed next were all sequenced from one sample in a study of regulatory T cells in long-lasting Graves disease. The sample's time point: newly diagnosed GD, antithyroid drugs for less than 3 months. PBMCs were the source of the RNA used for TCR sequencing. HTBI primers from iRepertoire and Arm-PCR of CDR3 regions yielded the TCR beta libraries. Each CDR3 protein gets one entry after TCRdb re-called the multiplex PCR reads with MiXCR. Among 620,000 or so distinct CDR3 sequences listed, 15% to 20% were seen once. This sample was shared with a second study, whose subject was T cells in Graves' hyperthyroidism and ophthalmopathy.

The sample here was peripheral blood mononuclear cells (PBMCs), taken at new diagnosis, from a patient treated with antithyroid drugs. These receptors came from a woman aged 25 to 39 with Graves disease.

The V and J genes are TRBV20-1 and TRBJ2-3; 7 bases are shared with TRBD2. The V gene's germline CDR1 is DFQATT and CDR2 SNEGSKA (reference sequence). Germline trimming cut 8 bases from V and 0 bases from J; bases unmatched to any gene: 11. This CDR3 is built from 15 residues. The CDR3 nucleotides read TGCAGTCCCTATAGGGGTAGCGGGAGCACAGATACGCAGTATTTT. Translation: CSPYRGSGSTDTQYF.

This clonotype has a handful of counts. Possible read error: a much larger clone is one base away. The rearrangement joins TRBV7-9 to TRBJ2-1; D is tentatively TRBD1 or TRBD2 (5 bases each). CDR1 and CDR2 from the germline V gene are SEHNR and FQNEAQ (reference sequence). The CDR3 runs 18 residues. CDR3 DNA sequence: TGTGCCAGCAGCGGACAAACAACGGGGTATAGCTCCTGCAATGAGCAGTTCTTC. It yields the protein CASSGQTTGYSSCNEQFF.

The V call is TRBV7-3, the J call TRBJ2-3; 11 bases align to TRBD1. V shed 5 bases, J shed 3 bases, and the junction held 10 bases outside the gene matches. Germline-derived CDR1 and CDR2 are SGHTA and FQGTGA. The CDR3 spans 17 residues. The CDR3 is CASSLSGTGGLTDTQYF. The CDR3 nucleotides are TGTGCCAGCAGCCTCTCCGGGACAGGGGGTCTTACAGATACGCAGTATTTT.

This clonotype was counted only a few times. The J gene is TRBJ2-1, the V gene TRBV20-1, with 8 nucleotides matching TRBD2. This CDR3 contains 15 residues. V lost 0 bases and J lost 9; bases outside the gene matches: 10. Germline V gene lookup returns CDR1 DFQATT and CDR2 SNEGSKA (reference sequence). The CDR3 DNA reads TGCAGTGCTAGAGATGGGATGGCTAGCGGGCTTGAGCAGTTCTTC. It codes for CSARDGMASGLEQFF.